These 21 T cell receptor beta chains were sequenced from one sample in a study of blood T cell repertoires in COVID-19. Some clones are missing from TCRdb's copy, which holds only in-frame ones; the method was immunoSEQ multiplex PCR. The sample gives 100,000 to 150,000 clones, 80% to 90% of which show up once; 2% to 2.5% is in the top ten. Specimen: PBMCs or T cells enriched from blood (not recorded which). The receptors shown here come from a man aged 40-49 years with acute COVID-19.

The chain couples TRBV19 to TRBJ2-2, with D maybe TRBD2 (5 bases). Germline V gene sequence: CDR1 LNHDA, CDR2 SQIVND (reference sequence). The V end lost 5 bases, the J end lost 6 bases, and 16 bases lay between the germline ends. This CDR3 is 15 amino acids long. The CDR3 loop is CASSAGLVEPGELFF. In DNA, the CDR3 is TGTGCCAGTAGTGCCGGACTTGTAGAACCCGGGGAGCTGTTTTTT.

Turning to this clone: An end of the junction does not agree with germline; a read error may underlie this. V and J are TRBV12-3 or TRBV12-4 and TRBJ2-3, with 7 bases identical to TRBD1. There are 13 residues in the CDR3. This CDR3 reads CASSLPLGGPLNF. The CDR3 region has the DNA TGTGCCAGCAGTTTACCGTTAGGGGGCCCCCTGAATTTT.

The chain is built from TRBV28 and TRBJ1-5; no definite D call. The CDR3 spans 15 residues. CDR1 is MDHEN and CDR2 is SYDVKM in the germline V gene. V shed 6 bases and J shed 3 bases, with 15 bases lying between them. The CDR3 protein is CASRLPDGLNQPQHF. Written as DNA, the CDR3 is TGTGCCAGCAGGCTACCGGACGGACTCAATCAGCCCCAGCATTTT.

The chain has TRBV15 and TRBJ1-3; the D is unclear. The CDR3 runs to 14 residues. Germline CDR1 reads LNHNV; CDR2 reads YYDKDF (reference sequence). Trimming removed 0 bases from V and 8 bases from J, with 11 bases in between. This CDR3 is CATSRDFPGDTIYF. For the CDR3, the DNA is TGTGCCACCAGCAGAGATTTCCCCGGAGACACCATATATTTT. The full variable domain, its missing parts supplied by reference TRBV15 and TRBJ1-3, is DAMVIQNPRYQVTQFGKPVTLSCSQTLNHNVMYWYQQKSSQAPKLLFHYYDKDFNNEADTPDNFQSRRPNTSFCFLDIRSPGLGDTAMYLCATSRDFPGDTIYFGEGSWLTVV.

The rearrangement uses TRBV2 and TRBJ2-7, with TRBD1 matching over 7 bases. CDR1 and CDR2 (germline): SNHLY, FYNNEI. J lost 6 bases, V lost 6 bases, and 8 bases had no gene match. The CDR3 has 13 amino acids. CDR3 amino acids: CASSDRDKSEQYF. CDR3 coding DNA: TGTGCCAGCAGCGACAGGGACAAGTCCGAGCAGTACTTC.

The chain recombines TRBV28 with TRBJ2-7; 9 positions agree with TRBD1. The length of the CDR3 is 14 residues. The V gene end was trimmed by 4 bases and the J gene end by 5 bases; junction bases not matched to a gene: 6. CDR1 is MDHEN, CDR2 SYDVKM, per germline. Here the CDR3 reads CASSWTGVINEQYF. CDR3 in DNA: TGTGCCAGCAGTTGGACAGGGGTGATAAACGAGCAGTACTTC.

This chain links TRBV11-2 with TRBJ1-5; 11 nucleotides line up with TRBD1. CDR1 is SGHAT, CDR2 FQNNGV, per germline. The CDR3 sequence is 18 residues long. Trimming removed 4 bases from V and 5 bases from J; junction bases left unmatched: 13. The CDR3 reads CASSSGTGGPLDYQPQHF. CDR3 in DNA: TGTGCCAGCAGCTCCGGGACAGGGGGTCCCTTGGACTATCAGCCCCAGCATTTT.

This clone came up once. The chain combines TRBV5-8 with TRBJ2-3, with 9 bases aligning to TRBD2. With V trimmed by 7 bases and J by 2 bases, 5 bases remained unmatched. The CDR3 is 14 amino acids. Germline V gene sequence: CDR1 SGHTS, CDR2 YDEGEE. CDR3 nucleotides: TGTGCCAGCTTACTAGCGGGTCTCACAGATACGCAGTATTTT. Protein: CASLLAGLTDTQYF.

This clone occurred a few times. The V and J genes are TRBV9 and TRBJ1-3, with 11 nucleotides matching TRBD1. Germline V gives CDR1 SGDLS, CDR2 YYNGEE. The CDR3 is made up of 17 amino acids. Trimming took 4 bases from V and 0 from J; bases not matched to a gene: 6. CDR3 in DNA: TGTGCCAGCAGCCCTCCTGGGACAGGGGGCTCTGGAAACACCATATATTTT. It is translated as CASSPPGTGGSGNTIYF.

The chain links TRBV6-5 to TRBJ1-5, with TRBD1 matching over 9 bases. The CDR3 sequence is 13 residues long. CDR1 is MNHEY and CDR2 is SVGAGI in the germline V gene. After removal of 6 bases from V and 9 bases from J, the junction contained 6 bases not matched to a gene. Written as DNA, the CDR3 is TGTGCCAGCAGGGGACAGGGCGGGGGGCCCCAGCATTTT. Its protein product is CASRGQGGGPQHF.

The chain is built from TRBV10-3 and TRBJ1-6; TRBD1 might be the D (5 bases). Germline loops: CDR1 ENHRY, CDR2 SYGVKD. Trimming removed 2 bases from V and 10 bases from J, with 12 bases in between. The CDR3 loop spans 14 amino acids. CDR3 loop: CAISEVRAGSPLHF. CDR3 DNA sequence: TGTGCCATCAGTGAGGTCAGGGCTGGATCACCCCTCCACTTT.

The chain employs TRBV19 and TRBJ1-6, with 7 nucleotides matching TRBD1. Germline V gene sequence: CDR1 LNHDA, CDR2 SQIVND (reference sequence). The CDR3 contains 15 residues. With V trimmed by 5 bases and J by 2 bases, 3 bases remained unmatched. The CDR3 region is CASSSTGAYNSPLHF. For the CDR3, the DNA is TGTGCCAGTAGTTCCACAGGGGCCTATAATTCACCCCTCCACTTT. Full variable domain (outside the CDR3, taken from reference TRBV19 and TRBJ1-6): DGGITQSPKYLFRKEGQNVTLSCEQNLNHDAMYWYRQDPGQGLRLIYYSQIVNDFQKGDIAEGYSVSREKKESFPLTVTSAQKNPTAFYLCASSSTGAYNSPLHFGNGTRLTVT.

This clone was observed a single time. The chain links TRBV27 to TRBJ2-1; maybe TRBD1 (6 bases). This CDR3 is built from 14 residues. V was cut by 3 bases and J by 3 bases, with 9 bases left in between. Germline V gene data show CDR1 as MNHEY and CDR2 as SMNVEV (reference sequence). In DNA, the CDR3 is TGTGCCAGCAGTTTCTCGACAGGCTACAATGAGCAGTTCTTC. Translation gives CASSFSTGYNEQFF.

The chain employs TRBV2 and TRBJ1-2; 8 bases are a match to TRBD1. Trimming at V came to 5 bases and at J to 13 bases, leaving 9 bases not matched to a gene. Germline V gives CDR1 SNHLY, CDR2 FYNNEI. This CDR3 region has 12 residues. This chain's CDR3 is CASSPTGGPATF. CDR3 DNA: TGTGCCAGCAGTCCTACAGGGGGTCCTGCCACCTTC.

This clone was detected only once. CDR3 sequence (DNA): TGTGCCCGGGGGAGGGAGCAGGCGCAGTATTTT. Protein sequence: CARGREQAQYF. The chain carries TRBV30 and TRBJ2-3; the match to TRBD2 covers 7 bases. Germline V CDR1 and CDR2: GTSNPN, SVGIG (reference sequence). V gave up 8 bases and J gave up 10 bases; unmatched junction bases: 9. CDR3 length: 11 amino acids.

This chain uses TRBV7-9 with TRBJ1-2; D is possibly TRBD1 (5 bases). The V end lost 2 bases, the J end lost 3 bases, and 22 bases lay between the germline ends. The germline V gene encodes CDR1 SEHNR and CDR2 FQNEAQ (reference sequence). This CDR3 comprises 18 residues. Here the CDR3 DNA reads TGTGCCAGCAGCTTATATATATCCAGGGAAAAAGGGTACTATGGCTACACCTTC. Translated: CASSLYISREKGYYGYTF. Supplemented by reference TRBV7-9 and TRBJ1-2, the full variable domain reads DTGVSQNPRHKITKRGQNVTFRCDPISEHNRLYWYRQTLGQGPEFLTYFQNEAQLEKSRLLSDRFSAERPKGSFSTLEIQRTEQGDSAMYLCASSLYISREKGYYGYTFGSGTRLTVV.

The chain recombines TRBV11-1 with TRBJ2-3; TRBD2 matches at 9 bases. The J segment lost 4 bases and the V segment lost 8 bases, leaving 7 bases of the junction unmatched. CDR1 and CDR2 from the germline V gene are SGHAT and FQDESV (reference sequence). The CDR3 totals 14 residues. The CDR3 nucleotides are TGTGCCAGCGGCGGGGGGGGCGAGGCAGATACGCAGTATTTT. As protein: CASGGGGEADTQYF.

The rearrangement links TRBV6-1 to TRBJ1-3, with D hard to call. Germline V CDR1 and CDR2: MNHNS, SASEGT. V lost 1 base and J lost 4, with 8 bases in between. The CDR3 loop spans 14 amino acids. The CDR3 bases are TGTGCCAGCAGTGAAGGAGCCGGGGGAAACACCATATATTTT. This gives the protein CASSEGAGGNTIYF.

The chain couples TRBV7-3 to TRBJ2-2; 9 nucleotides agree with TRBD1. There are 15 residues in the CDR3. Germline V gene sequence: CDR1 SGHTA, CDR2 FQGTGA. J lost 7 bases, V lost 7 bases, and 10 bases had no gene match. The CDR3 here is CASTFTGGSGGELFF. CDR3 nucleotide sequence: TGTGCCAGCACCTTCACAGGGGGCTCGGGCGGGGAGCTGTTTTTT.

The chain carries TRBV4-2 and TRBJ2-3, with D possibly TRBD2 on 7 matching bases. Trimming took 3 bases from V and 1 from J, leaving 23 bases between them. Per the germline V gene, CDR1 is LGHNA and CDR2 is YNFKEQ. There are 19 residues in the CDR3. The CDR3 reads CASSQDPLWGGAGTDTQYF. The CDR3 nucleotides are TGTGCCAGCAGCCAGGATCCCCTTTGGGGGGGCGCCGGCACAGATACGCAGTATTTT.

The V call is TRBV2, the J call TRBJ1-2; 9 nucleotides line up with TRBD1. The CDR3 consists of 15 residues. J lost 0 bases, V lost 6 bases, and 5 bases had no gene match. Germline V CDR1 and CDR2: SNHLY, FYNNEI. The CDR3, as DNA: TGTGCCAGCAGCCCTGACAGGGGGTCTAACTATGGCTACACCTTC. Protein sequence: CASSPDRGSNYGYTF.